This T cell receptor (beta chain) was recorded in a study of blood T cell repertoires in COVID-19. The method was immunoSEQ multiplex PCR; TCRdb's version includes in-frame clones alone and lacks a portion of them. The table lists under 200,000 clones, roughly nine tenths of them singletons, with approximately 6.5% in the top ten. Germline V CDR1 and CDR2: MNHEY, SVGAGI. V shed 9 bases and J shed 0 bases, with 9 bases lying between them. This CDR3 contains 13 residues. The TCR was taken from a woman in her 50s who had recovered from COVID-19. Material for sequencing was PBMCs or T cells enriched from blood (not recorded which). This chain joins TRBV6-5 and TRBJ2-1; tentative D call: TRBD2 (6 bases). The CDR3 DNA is TGTGCCAGGGGGAGGAACTCCTACAATGAGCAGTTCTTC. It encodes CARGRNSYNEQFF.